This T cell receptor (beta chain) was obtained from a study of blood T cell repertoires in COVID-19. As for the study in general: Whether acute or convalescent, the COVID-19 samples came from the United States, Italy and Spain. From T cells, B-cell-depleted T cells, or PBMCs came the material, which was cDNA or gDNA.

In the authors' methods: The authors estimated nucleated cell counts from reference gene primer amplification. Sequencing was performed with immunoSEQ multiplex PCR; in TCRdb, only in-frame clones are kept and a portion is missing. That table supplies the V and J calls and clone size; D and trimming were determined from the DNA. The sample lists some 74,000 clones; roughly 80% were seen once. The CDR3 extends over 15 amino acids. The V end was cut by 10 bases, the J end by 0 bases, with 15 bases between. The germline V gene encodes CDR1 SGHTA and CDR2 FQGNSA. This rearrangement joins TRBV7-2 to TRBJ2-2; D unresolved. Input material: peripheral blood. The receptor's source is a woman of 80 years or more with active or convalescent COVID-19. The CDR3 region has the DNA TGTGCCACCTATAAGAGACAAACGAACACCGGGGAGCTGTTTTTT. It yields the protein CATYKRQTNTGELFF. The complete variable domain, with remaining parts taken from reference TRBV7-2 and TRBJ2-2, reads GAGVSQSPSNKVTEKGKDVELRCDPISGHTALYWYRQSLGQGLEFLIYFQGNSAPDKSGLPSDRFSAERTGGSVSTLTIQRTQQEDSAVYLCATYKRQTNTGELFFGEGSRLTVL.